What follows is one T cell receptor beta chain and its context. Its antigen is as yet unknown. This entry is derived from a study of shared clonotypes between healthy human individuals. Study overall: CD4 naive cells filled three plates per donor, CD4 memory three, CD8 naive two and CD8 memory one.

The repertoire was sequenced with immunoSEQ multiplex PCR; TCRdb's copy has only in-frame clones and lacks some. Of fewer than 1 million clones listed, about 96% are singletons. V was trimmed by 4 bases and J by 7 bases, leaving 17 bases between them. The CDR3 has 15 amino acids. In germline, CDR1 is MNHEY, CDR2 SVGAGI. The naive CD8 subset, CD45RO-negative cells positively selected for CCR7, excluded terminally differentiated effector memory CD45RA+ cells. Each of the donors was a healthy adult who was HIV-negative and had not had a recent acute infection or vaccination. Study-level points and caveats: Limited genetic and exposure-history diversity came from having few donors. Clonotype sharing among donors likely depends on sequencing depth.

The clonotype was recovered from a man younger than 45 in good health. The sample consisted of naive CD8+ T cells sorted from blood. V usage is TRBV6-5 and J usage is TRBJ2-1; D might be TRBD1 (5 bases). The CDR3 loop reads CASSWGAGEGNEQFF. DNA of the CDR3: TGTGCCAGCAGTTGGGGCGCAGGTGAAGGGAATGAGCAGTTCTTC.